Shown below are 2 T cell receptor beta chains from a single sample sequenced in a study of T cells in Graves' hyperthyroidism and ophthalmopathy. Amplified TCR beta CDR3 regions came from RNA transcripts. Researchers ran a first-round RT-PCR on the TCR CDR3 using the HTBI primer set. TCRdb fed the multiplex PCR reads into MiXCR, producing one record per CDR3 protein. The table shows 560,000 or so distinct CDR3 sequences, with roughly 50% occurring only once. What was sequenced was peripheral blood or thyroid tissue (not recorded which). These receptors were collected from a woman under 30 with Graves' hyperthyroidism.

This clonotype was seen ten or more times. CDR3 protein: CAISAGTGGTETQYF. The DNA of the CDR3 is TGTGCCATCAGTGCCGGGACAGGGGGCACGGAGACCCAGTACTTC. The chain links TRBV10-3 to TRBJ2-5; 12 positions agree with TRBD1. Germline CDR1 reads ENHRY; CDR2 reads SYGVKD. Trimming removed 4 bases from V and 5 bases from J; junction bases left unmatched: 5. The CDR3 is 15 amino acids.

The gene calls are TRBV19 and TRBJ2-6; no clear D gene. V was pared by 8 bases and J by 3 bases, with 8 bases between. The V gene's germline CDR1 is LNHDA and CDR2 SQIVND (reference sequence). The CDR3 consists of 13 residues. CDR3 sequence (DNA): TGTGCCAGTGCCGCGAATGGGGCCAACGTCCTGACTTTC. Translating gives CASAANGANVLTF.